This T cell receptor beta chain was captured in a study of T cells in Graves' hyperthyroidism and ophthalmopathy. Fresh peripheral blood, 8 to 10 ml, was the source of the PBMCs. This clonotype was seen at least ten times. TCR beta CDR3 regions were amplified from RNA transcripts. The TCR CDR3 was amplified in a first-round RT-PCR using the HTBI primer set. TCRdb recomputed calls from the multiplex PCR reads with MiXCR, one row per CDR3 protein. The sample includes under 450,000 distinct CDR3 sequences, about a sixth of them seen just once. The CDR3 length is 16 residues. V was clipped by 2 bases and J by 3 bases; unmatched bases: 6. Germline loops: CDR1 MNHEY, CDR2 SMNVEV (reference sequence).

The clonotype was recovered from a woman in her twenties or thirties with Graves' hyperthyroidism that later progressed to Graves' ophthalmopathy. J is TRBJ2-1 and V is TRBV27, with 8 bases identical to TRBD2. The specimen sequenced was blood. CDR3 in amino acids: CASSLSSGDIYNEQFF. As DNA, the CDR3 is TGTGCCAGCAGTTTAAGTAGCGGGGATATCTACAATGAGCAGTTCTTC.